This TCR beta chain was identified during a study of graft-versus-host responses after intestinal transplantation. Study-wide context: Recipients underwent multivisceral, liver-intestinal, or isolated intestinal transplants.

A note on this clone: Its antigen remains unknown.

Some clones are missing from TCRdb's copy, which holds only in-frame ones; the method was immunoSEQ multiplex PCR. The sample contains about 96,000 clones, approximately 90% of which appear only once. In germline, CDR1 is LNHDA, CDR2 SQIVND (reference sequence). The CDR3 length is 14 residues. The ends lost 6 bases at V and 9 bases at J; junction bases unmatched: 6. The sequence derives from a human donor who received an intestinal transplant. Sequencing was performed on unstimulated CD4+ T cells sorted from spleen or lymph node cells, taken before intestinal transplant. The chain combines TRBV19 with TRBJ2-1; 12 nucleotides line up with TRBD2. For the CDR3, the DNA is TGTGCCAGTAGGCTAGCGGGAGGGGGCGGTGAGCAGTTCTTC. Translating gives CASRLAGGGGEQFF. Complete variable domain (other parts from reference TRBV19 and TRBJ2-1): DGGITQSPKYLFRKEGQNVTLSCEQNLNHDAMYWYRQDPGQGLRLIYYSQIVNDFQKGDIAEGYSVSREKKESFPLTVTSAQKNPTAFYLCASRLAGGGGEQFFGPGTRLTVL.